The 28 T cell receptor beta chains in this list originate from one sample, sequenced in a study of graft-versus-host responses after intestinal transplantation. Antigen specificity for these receptors is unknown. Data came from immunoSEQ multiplex PCR; TCRdb stores just in-frame clones and leaves some out. Here the sample spans about 71,000 clones, about 94% being singletons. The source was unstimulated CD8+ T cells sorted from spleen or lymph node cells, collected before intestinal transplant. The source is a human donor who received an intestinal transplant.

The chain couples TRBV6-6 to TRBJ1-2; TRBD1 aligns across 9 bases. Germline lookup yields CDR1 MNHNY and CDR2 SVGAGI (reference sequence). This CDR3 is 14 amino acids long. V shed 6 bases and J 6 bases; nucleotides not matched to a gene: 8. CDR3 bases: TGTGCCAGCAGCCACACAGGGGGCGCCGATGGCTACACCTTC. Its translation: CASSHTGGADGYTF.

The chain joins TRBV6-5 to TRBJ1-1; D might be TRBD1 (5 bases). Germline CDR1 and CDR2: MNHEY and SVGAGI. Trimming took off 0 bases at V and 6 bases at J, with 8 bases between the two ends. CDR3 length: 13 amino acids. The CDR3 here is CASSYSRGPEAFF. In nucleotides, the CDR3 is TGTGCCAGCAGTTACTCTCGGGGCCCTGAAGCTTTCTTT.

The gene calls are TRBV5-8 and TRBJ2-5; TRBD2 matches 11 bases. The J call could be wrong; TRBJ2-7 is a better fit for the DNA end. The germline V gene encodes CDR1 SGHTS and CDR2 YDEGEE. The CDR3 covers 16 residues. CDR3 DNA sequence: TGTGCCAGCAGCTGGGGGACTAGCGGAACCATCTACGAGCAGTACTTC. This codes for CASSWGTSGTIYEQYF.

This clone has a single count. The CDR3 sequence is CAWSAGQGAGGELFF. In DNA form, the CDR3 reads TGTGCCTGGAGTGCCGGACAGGGAGCGGGCGGGGAGCTGTTTTTT. The chain links TRBV30 to TRBJ2-2; 8 positions match TRBD1. J lost 7 bases, V lost 1 base, and 8 bases had no gene match. CDR3 length: 15 amino acids. Per germline, CDR1 GTSNPN and CDR2 SVGIG (reference sequence).

The chain is built from TRBV5-1 and TRBJ2-1, with D hard to call. Trimming took off 0 bases at V and 3 bases at J, with 7 bases between the two ends. Germline loops: CDR1 SGHRS, CDR2 YFSETQ. The CDR3 contains 14 residues. The CDR3 nucleotides read TGCGCCAGCAGCTTGGTCTCCGGCTACAATGAGCAGTTCTTC. It translates to CASSLVSGYNEQFF.

V is TRBV29-1 and J is TRBJ2-7, with D perhaps TRBD1 or TRBD2 (6 bases each). The V and J ends lost 3 bases and 0 bases respectively, with 12 bases between them. The germline gives CDR1 SQVTM, CDR2 ANQGSEA. This CDR3 comprises 14 residues. CDR3 coding DNA: TGCAGCGTTGACGGGGGCCGCAACTCCTACGAGCAGTACTTC. Protein product: CSVDGGRNSYEQYF.

This chain links TRBV5-1 with TRBJ1-2; D unclear. Per the germline V gene, CDR1 is SGHRS and CDR2 is YFSETQ. Trimming took 0 bases from V and 2 from J, leaving 8 bases between them. The CDR3 extends over 14 amino acids. The CDR3 DNA is TGCGCCAGCAGCTTGGTTGTGGCGAACTATGGCTACACCTTC. Translated: CASSLVVANYGYTF.

The V gene is TRBV7-2, the J gene TRBJ2-1; 7 bases are shared with TRBD2. Germline CDR1 is SGHTA and CDR2 is FQGNSA. This CDR3 has 14 residues. V lost 5 bases, J lost 10 bases, and 11 bases stayed unmatched. The CDR3 spells CASSVRLAPAEQFF. CDR3 DNA sequence: TGTGCCAGCAGCGTTCGACTAGCCCCCGCCGAGCAGTTCTTC.

This clone occurred once. Relative to the germline gene, one junction end is altered; a read error may explain this. This chain connects TRBV28 to TRBJ1-1, with D possibly matching TRBD1 (5 bases). The CDR3 runs 15 residues. CDR1 and CDR2 (germline): MDHEN, SYDVKM. The CDR3 reads CASSSFLGAALLPPF. The CDR3 DNA sequence: TGTGCCAGCAGTTCTTTTCTTGGGGCAGCCCTCTTACCCCCTTTT.

J is TRBJ2-1 and V is TRBV5-1; no definite D call. Germline V lookup: CDR1 SGHRS, CDR2 YFSETQ. The CDR3 extends over 11 amino acids. Between the trimmed V and J ends, which lost 5 bases and 7 bases, there was a span of 7 bases. Here the CDR3 DNA reads TGCGCCAGCAGAGGATGGAATGAGCAGTTCTTC. It codes for CASRGWNEQFF.

This chain uses TRBV19 with TRBJ1-5; TRBD1 might be the D (5 bases). The ends were cut back, 9 bases at V and 7 bases at J, with 28 bases in the middle. The CDR3 covers 17 residues. CDR1 and CDR2 from the germline V gene are LNHDA and SQIVND (reference sequence). The CDR3, as DNA: TGTGCCAGCAGTGTAAGTTTTAGTGGGACTATCCAACAGCCCCAGCATTTT. Protein product: CASSVSFSGTIQQPQHF. The full variable domain, rest sourced from reference TRBV19 and TRBJ1-5, is DGGITQSPKYLFRKEGQNVTLSCEQNLNHDAMYWYRQDPGQGLRLIYYSQIVNDFQKGDIAEGYSVSREKKESFPLTVTSAQKNPTAFYLCASSVSFSGTIQQPQHFGDGTRLSIL.

The chain combines TRBV19 with TRBJ1-1; weak D call: TRBD1 (5 bases). V was clipped by 7 bases and J by 4 bases, with 13 bases between them. The CDR3 extends over 13 amino acids. Germline V CDR1 and CDR2: LNHDA, SQIVND (reference sequence). CDR3 loop: CASKAGWGTEAFF. The CDR3 DNA sequence: TGTGCCAGTAAGGCAGGGTGGGGCACTGAAGCTTTCTTT.

This chain links TRBV10-3 with TRBJ2-7, with D unresolved. This CDR3 is built from 12 residues. V lost 0 bases and J 0 bases, leaving 0 bases between the germline ends. Looked up from germline, CDR1 is ENHRY and CDR2 is SYGVKD. CDR3 sequence (DNA): TGTGCCATCAGTGAGTCCTCCTACGAGCAGTACTTC. It yields the protein CAISESSYEQYF.

V usage is TRBV7-8 and J usage is TRBJ1-5, with D possibly matching TRBD1 (5 bases). Trimming pared 6 bases from V and 5 bases from J, leaving 20 bases between. The CDR3 runs 16 residues. The germline CDR1 and CDR2 sequences are SGHVS and FQNEAQ. In DNA form, the CDR3 reads TGTGCCAGCAGTCTCCGGTGGGGGAGGGTGGATCAGCCCCAGCATTTT. Encoded protein: CASSLRWGRVDQPQHF.

CDR3 protein: CASSLEAGYEQYF. The DNA of the CDR3 is TGTGCCAGCAGCTTGGAGGCAGGGTACGAGCAGTACTTC. The V gene is TRBV5-6, the J gene TRBJ2-7; a weak D match, TRBD1 (5 bases). This CDR3 is built from 13 residues. Trimming left V 0 bases short and J 4 bases short, with 8 bases between. Germline V CDR1 and CDR2: SGHDT, YYEEEE.

This clone was observed a single time. This chain uses TRBV11-2 with TRBJ2-7, with a weak D call TRBD2 (6 bases). V lost 5 bases and J 1 base, leaving 9 bases between the germline ends. Germline CDR1 is SGHAT and CDR2 is FQNNGV. The CDR3 sequence is 13 residues long. CDR3 nucleotide sequence: TGTGCCAGCAGCGAGGGGACTTCCTACGAGCAGTACTTC. Translation: CASSEGTSYEQYF.

The chain has TRBV7-9 and TRBJ2-5; tentatively, D is TRBD1 (6 bases). This CDR3 has 16 residues. Germline V gene sequence: CDR1 SEHNR, CDR2 FQNEAQ (reference sequence). The germline V and J ends were trimmed by 3 bases and 7 bases, with 21 bases remaining between them. Written as DNA, the CDR3 is TGTGCCAGCAGCTTGTCGGTTCCAGGGGTCGGAGGGACCCAGTACTTC. Translated: CASSLSVPGVGGTQYF. The full variable domain, its missing parts supplied by reference TRBV7-9 and TRBJ2-5, is DTGVSQNPRHKITKRGQNVTFRCDPISEHNRLYWYRQTLGQGPEFLTYFQNEAQLEKSRLLSDRFSAERPKGSFSTLEIQRTEQGDSAMYLCASSLSVPGVGGTQYFGPGTRLLVL.

The gene calls are TRBV14 and TRBJ2-1; D remains unclear. The CDR3 has 12 residues. Germline V gene data show CDR1 as SGHDN and CDR2 as FVKESK. The germline V and J ends were trimmed by 0 bases and 16 bases, with 13 bases remaining between them. Here the CDR3 reads CASSQDRLSLFF. CDR3 DNA sequence: TGTGCCAGCAGCCAAGATCGTCTAAGTCTATTCTTC. The full variable domain, in which reference TRBV14 and TRBJ2-1 provide the parts outside the CDR3, is EAGVTQFPSHSVIEKGQTVTLRCDPISGHDNLYWYRRVMGKEIKFLLHFVKESKQDESGMPNNRFLAERTGGTYSTLKVQPAELEDSGVYFCASSQDRLSLFFGPGTRLTVL.

J is TRBJ2-5 and V is TRBV27; tentatively, D is TRBD1 (6 bases). Per germline, CDR1 MNHEY and CDR2 SMNVEV (reference sequence). This CDR3 comprises 14 residues. The V gene lost 7 bases and the J gene lost 0 bases, with 12 bases spanning the gap. The CDR3, as DNA: TGTGCCAGCATGGGCAGGGGAAACCAAGAGACCCAGTACTTC. This translates into CASMGRGNQETQYF.

The chain links TRBV11-3 to TRBJ2-1; 9 bases line up with TRBD2. V lost 1 base and J lost 8; bases outside the gene matches: 9. The CDR3 extends over 16 amino acids. Germline V gives CDR1 SGHNT, CDR2 YENEEA. For the CDR3, the DNA is TGTGCCAGCAGCTTAGTGGGCGGGAGGGCCACAGATGAGCAGTTCTTC. It specifies CASSLVGGRATDEQFF. Combining the CDR3 with reference TRBV11-3 and TRBJ2-1 gives the whole variable domain EAGVVQSPRYKIIEKKQPVAFWCNPISGHNTLYWYLQNLGQGPELLIRYENEEAVDDSQLPKDRFSAERLKGVDSTLKIQPAELGDSAVYLCASSLVGGRATDEQFFGPGTRLTVL.

This clone was seen once. J is TRBJ2-1 and V is TRBV7-9, with 10 nucleotides matching TRBD2. V shed 1 base, J shed 7 bases, and the junction held 7 bases outside the gene matches. CDR3 size: 16 residues. Germline lookup yields CDR1 SEHNR and CDR2 FQNEAQ (reference sequence). The CDR3 protein is CASSLGEGLAWNEQFF. As DNA, the CDR3 is TGTGCCAGCAGCTTAGGGGAGGGACTAGCGTGGAATGAGCAGTTCTTC.

The chain is built from TRBV27 and TRBJ2-1; possible D gene TRBD1, 6 bases. Trimming pared 5 bases from V and 4 bases from J, leaving 21 bases between. Germline loops: CDR1 MNHEY, CDR2 SMNVEV (reference sequence). CDR3 size: 17 residues. The CDR3 is CASSLRTPGTRYNEQFF. CDR3 in DNA: TGTGCCAGCAGTCTCAGAACCCCCGGGACAAGATACAATGAGCAGTTCTTC.

The CDR3 sequence is CASSDTSTSANSYNEQFF. The DNA for the CDR3 is TGTGCCAGCAGTGACACGTCGACTAGCGCCAACTCCTACAATGAGCAGTTCTTC. The J gene is TRBJ2-1, the V gene TRBV6-4, with TRBD2 identical over 8 bases. V lost 2 bases and J lost 0; bases outside the gene matches: 9. The germline gives CDR1 MRHNA, CDR2 SNTAGT. CDR3 size: 18 residues.

As to this clone: This CDR3 is also generated by other DNA sequences in the sample. The chain joins TRBV6-5 to TRBJ2-5; D is undetermined. In germline, CDR1 is MNHEY, CDR2 SVGAGI. The CDR3 runs 13 residues. Trimming took off 3 bases at V and 5 bases at J, with 10 bases between the two ends. CDR3 loop: CASSYLRRETQYF. The CDR3 region has the DNA TGTGCCAGCAGTTATCTACGTAGGGAGACCCAGTACTTC.

The J gene is TRBJ1-1, the V gene TRBV19; 9 nucleotides align to TRBD1. This CDR3 comprises 15 residues. CDR1 is LNHDA, CDR2 SQIVND, per germline (reference sequence). The trim removed 5 bases at V and 2 bases at J, leaving 6 bases unmatched. CDR3 loop: CASSPRDRVNTEAFF. The CDR3, as DNA: TGTGCCAGTAGTCCGCGGGACAGGGTAAACACTGAAGCTTTCTTT.

In its sample, this clone was seen once. The chain is built from TRBV6-5 and TRBJ2-7; D unclear. With 2 bases removed from V and 0 bases from J, the gap between germline ends came to 8 bases. The CDR3 consists of 14 residues. Germline loops: CDR1 MNHEY, CDR2 SVGAGI. The DNA of the CDR3 is TGTGCCAGCAGTTACGGGCAGAGCTCCTACGAGCAGTACTTC. Residues: CASSYGQSSYEQYF.

The V gene is TRBV6-5, the J gene TRBJ2-7, with D possibly TRBD2 on 6 matching bases. The germline V gene encodes CDR1 MNHEY and CDR2 SVGAGI. V lost 2 bases to trimming and J lost 3 bases, with 14 bases between them. This CDR3 is 15 amino acids long. The CDR3 DNA sequence: TGTGCCAGCAGTTACGGTTCGGGGGATGGCTACGAGCAGTACTTC. Translation: CASSYGSGDGYEQYF.

The V call is TRBV9, the J call TRBJ2-7; a possible D gene is TRBD1 (5 bases). V gave up 0 bases and J gave up 7 bases, with 14 bases separating them. Germline V gene lookup returns CDR1 SGDLS and CDR2 YYNGEE. CDR3 size: 14 residues. The CDR3 DNA is TGTGCCAGCAGCGTAGGGTTGGACACCCTAGAGCAGTACTTC. Translating gives CASSVGLDTLEQYF.